Sequencing of this T cell receptor (beta chain) was carried out in a study of fetal regulatory T cell absence and autoimmunity. The V gene end was trimmed by 5 bases and the J gene end by 6 bases; junction bases not matched to a gene: 8. This CDR3 spans 14 amino acids. Germline V lookup: CDR1 MNHNS, CDR2 SASEGT. Produced via immunoSEQ multiplex PCR; TCRdb's table is partial and in-frame only. The data contain around 100,000 clones, 72% of them singletons. This clone was picked up a small number of times. Sequenced sample: pancreas tissue. This chain uses TRBV6-1 with TRBJ1-2; 8 bases are a match to TRBD1. The source of this sequence is a male donor with IPEX syndrome. The CDR3 is CASSQTQGADGYTF. CDR3 in DNA: TGTGCCAGCAGTCAGACGCAGGGGGCGGATGGCTACACCTTC.